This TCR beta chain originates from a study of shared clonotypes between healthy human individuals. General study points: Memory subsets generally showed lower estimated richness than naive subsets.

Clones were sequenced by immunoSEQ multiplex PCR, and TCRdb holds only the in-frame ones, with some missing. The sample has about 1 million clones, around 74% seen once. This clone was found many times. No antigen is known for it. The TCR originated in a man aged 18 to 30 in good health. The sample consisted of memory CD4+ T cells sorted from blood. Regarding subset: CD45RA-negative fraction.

CDR3 sequence: CASSQQSGEWETQYF. DNA for the CDR3: TGCGCCAGCAGCCAACAAAGCGGGGAGTGGGAGACCCAGTACTTC. V usage is TRBV4-1 and J usage is TRBJ2-5; 7 positions agree with TRBD2. Germline V gene sequence: CDR1 MGHRA, CDR2 YSYEKL. V was clipped by 2 bases and J by 5 bases; unmatched bases: 8. This CDR3 comprises 15 residues.